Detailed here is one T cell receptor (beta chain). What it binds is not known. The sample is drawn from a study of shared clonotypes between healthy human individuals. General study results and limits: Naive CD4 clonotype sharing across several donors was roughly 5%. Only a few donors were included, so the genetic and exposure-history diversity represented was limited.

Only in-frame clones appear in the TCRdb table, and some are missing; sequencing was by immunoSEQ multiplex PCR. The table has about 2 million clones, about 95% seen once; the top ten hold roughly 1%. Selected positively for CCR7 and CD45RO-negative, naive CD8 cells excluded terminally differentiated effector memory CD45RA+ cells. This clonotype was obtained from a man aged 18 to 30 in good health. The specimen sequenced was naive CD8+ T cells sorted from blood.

The DNA for the CDR3 is TGTGCCAGCAGCTTGGGCGCGCTTCCGCGTGCCGAGACCCAGTACTTC. The encoded protein is CASSLGALPRAETQYF. This chain connects TRBV7-3 to TRBJ2-5; D is undetermined. Germline values: CDR1 SGHTA, CDR2 FQGTGA. Trimming stripped 3 bases from V and 5 bases from J, with 19 bases between. This CDR3 spans 16 amino acids.